This T cell receptor (beta chain) derives from a study of T cells after yellow fever vaccination. The V gene end was trimmed by 0 bases and the J gene end by 5 bases; junction bases not matched to a gene: 9. The CDR3 extends over 17 amino acids. Per the germline V gene, CDR1 is KGHSH and CDR2 is LQKENI. TCRdb ran MiXCR on the 5' RACE reads and lists one entry per CDR3 protein. This sample carries hundreds of thousands of distinct CDR3 sequences, 8.7% of them seen once, and the ten largest clones take over 15%. Sequencing was performed on PBMCs, taken on the day of the first yellow fever vaccination. This receptor was obtained from a man between 18 and 29 years old who received the YFV17D yellow fever vaccine. The chain joins TRBV18 to TRBJ2-5, with 10 nucleotides matching TRBD2. The CDR3 region has the DNA TGTGCCAGCTCACCACCGACGAGCGGGGGGGCCTTGGAGACCCAGTACTTC. This sequence encodes CASSPPTSGGALETQYF.